A single sample gave rise to the 15 T cell receptor beta chains below, sequenced in a study of cytomegalovirus exposure and HLA in healthy donors. The primer mix had 60 Vbeta and 13 Jbeta primers. Using immunoSEQ multiplex PCR, the repertoire was profiled, and TCRdb retains in-frame clones only, with some absent. The table shows some 150,000 clones, with 70% to 90% occurring only once. Sequencing was done on a sample of PBMCs. Source of these receptors: a man over 45 in good health and CMV-seronegative.

This chain uses TRBV7-6 with TRBJ1-1, with TRBD1 matching 7 bases. Looked up from germline, CDR1 is SGHVS and CDR2 is FNYEAQ. V gave up 1 base and J gave up 4 bases; unmatched junction bases: 9. CDR3 length: 16 amino acids. In DNA, the CDR3 is TGTGCCAGCAGCTTAGGTGTGAGACAGGGATCCACTGAAGCTTTCTTT. Amino acid sequence: CASSLGVRQGSTEAFF. The whole variable domain, remainder taken from reference TRBV7-6 and TRBJ1-1, is GAGVSQSPRYKVTKRGQDVALRCDPISGHVSLYWYRQALGQGPEFLTYFNYEAQQDKSGLPNDRFSAERPEGSISTLTIQRTEQRDSAMYRCASSLGVRQGSTEAFFGQGTRLTVV.

This chain uses TRBV5-8 with TRBJ2-3; TRBD2 agrees at 7 bases. CDR1 and CDR2 (germline): SGHTS, YDEGEE. The CDR3 contains 17 residues. The V and J ends lost 3 bases and 0 bases, in that order; junction bases with no gene match: 10. CDR3 bases: TGTGCCAGCAGCTGGATCTCTAGCGGCAAAAGCACAGATACGCAGTATTTT. Translation gives CASSWISSGKSTDTQYF.

This clone has a handful of counts. The V gene is TRBV5-1, the J gene TRBJ2-1, with TRBD2 as a possible D gene (5 bases). In germline, CDR1 is SGHRS, CDR2 YFSETQ. The CDR3 runs to 12 residues. Trimming pared 4 bases from V and 9 bases from J, leaving 11 bases between. The CDR3 DNA follows: TGCGCCAGCAGCGCCGTGGGGAGTGAGCAGTTCTTC. Its protein is CASSAVGSEQFF. The variable domain in full, completed from reference TRBV5-1 and TRBJ2-1, reads KAGVTQTPRYLIKTRGQQVTLSCSPISGHRSVSWYQQTPGQGLQFLFEYFSETQRNKGNFPGRFSGRQFSNSRSEMNVSTLELGDSALYLCASSAVGSEQFFGPGTRLTVL.

The V and J genes are TRBV7-9 and TRBJ1-1; TRBD1 aligns across 7 bases. V was pared by 1 base and J by 5 bases, with 7 bases of the junction left unmatched. This CDR3 contains 15 residues. Germline CDR1 is SEHNR and CDR2 is FQNEAQ (reference sequence). Here the CDR3 reads CASSLVRGRRTEAFF. The CDR3 DNA follows: TGTGCCAGCAGCTTAGTAAGGGGGCGCCGGACTGAAGCTTTCTTT. The whole variable domain, remainder taken from reference TRBV7-9 and TRBJ1-1, is DTGVSQNPRHKITKRGQNVTFRCDPISEHNRLYWYRQTLGQGPEFLTYFQNEAQLEKSRLLSDRFSAERPKGSFSTLEIQRTEQGDSAMYLCASSLVRGRRTEAFFGQGTRLTVV.

V is TRBV6-5 and J is TRBJ1-2, with D perhaps matching TRBD1 (5 bases). Germline assignment: CDR1 MNHEY and CDR2 SVGAGI. CDR3 length equals 13 residues. The V gene lost 5 bases and the J gene lost 2 bases, with 9 bases spanning the gap. CDR3 amino acids: CASSPYRNYGYTF. CDR3 sequence (DNA): TGTGCCAGCAGTCCCTACAGGAACTATGGCTACACCTTC.

The rearrangement joins TRBV5-8 to TRBJ1-4; 7 positions match TRBD1. The germline V gene has CDR1 SGHTS and CDR2 YDEGEE. The trim removed 4 bases at V and 7 bases at J, leaving 10 bases unmatched. The CDR3 contains 15 residues. The CDR3 DNA sequence: TGTGCCAGCAGCCCGGGGACAGTAGGGGGTGAAAAACTGTTTTTT. Its translation: CASSPGTVGGEKLFF.

The CDR3 nucleotides read TGTGCCAGCAGCGTAGATATTCCGGGACAGGGGTTTGGAGAGACCCAGTACTTC. Translation: CASSVDIPGQGFGETQYF. The chain links TRBV9 to TRBJ2-5; 10 bases fit TRBD1. With 0 bases clipped from V and 4 bases from J, the junction kept 12 bases outside the gene matches. CDR1 is SGDLS and CDR2 is YYNGEE in the germline V gene. The CDR3 has 18 amino acids.

This chain connects TRBV6-1 to TRBJ1-5; D not certain. Trimming left V 4 bases short and J 6 bases short, with 13 bases between. This CDR3 spans 14 amino acids. CDR1 and CDR2 from the germline V gene are MNHNS and SASEGT. The CDR3 reads CASSGGLEVQPQHF. The CDR3 coding sequence is TGTGCCAGCAGTGGAGGACTGGAGGTTCAGCCCCAGCATTTT.

The rearrangement uses TRBV9 and TRBJ1-3, with TRBD1 identical over 7 bases. The CDR3 extends over 15 amino acids. V was pared by 4 bases and J by 2 bases, with 6 bases of the junction left unmatched. Germline assignment: CDR1 SGDLS and CDR2 YYNGEE. The CDR3 sequence: CASSFGTAPGNTIYF. CDR3 coding DNA: TGTGCCAGCAGCTTCGGGACAGCTCCTGGAAACACCATATATTTT.

The V gene is TRBV9, the J gene TRBJ1-1; D is undetermined. Germline V CDR1 and CDR2: SGDLS, YYNGEE. The CDR3 sequence is 12 residues long. Between the trimmed V and J ends, which lost 7 bases and 3 bases, there was a span of 10 bases. CDR3 sequence reads: CASQAGDTEAFF. The CDR3 DNA reads as TGTGCCAGCCAAGCGGGCGACACTGAAGCTTTCTTT.

The chain recombines TRBV5-5 with TRBJ1-2; 8 nucleotides align to TRBD1. This CDR3 has 13 residues. Unmatched junction bases numbered 3, after V lost 3 bases and J lost 5 bases. Germline V CDR1 and CDR2: SGHKS, YYEKEE (reference sequence). The CDR3 protein is CASSSDRDYGYTF. The CDR3 DNA reads as TGTGCCAGCAGCTCGGACAGGGATTATGGCTACACCTTC.

The chain couples TRBV2 to TRBJ1-5; 7 positions match TRBD1. The CDR3 loop spans 14 amino acids. Germline V CDR1 and CDR2: SNHLY, FYNNEI. J gave up 6 bases and V 6 bases, and 8 bases lay outside the gene matches. The CDR3 region is CASSRQGIGQPQHF. CDR3 DNA sequence: TGTGCCAGCAGCAGACAGGGAATAGGTCAGCCCCAGCATTTT. Full variable domain (outside the CDR3, taken from reference TRBV2 and TRBJ1-5): EPEVTQTPSHQVTQMGQEVILRCVPISNHLYFYWYRQILGQKVEFLVSFYNNEISEKSEIFDDQFSVERPDGSNFTLKIRSTKLEDSAMYFCASSRQGIGQPQHFGDGTRLSIL.

The genes are TRBV2 and TRBJ1-5; D is ambiguous. CDR3 size: 13 residues. CDR1 is SNHLY, CDR2 FYNNEI, per germline. V lost 4 bases and J 0 bases, leaving 4 bases between the germline ends. CDR3 in amino acids: CASSVISNQPQHF. The CDR3 DNA reads TGTGCCAGCAGTGTAATTAGCAATCAGCCCCAGCATTTT.

The V and J genes are TRBV7-8 and TRBJ2-2; 10 nucleotides agree with TRBD2. Germline values: CDR1 SGHVS, CDR2 FQNEAQ. V dropped 5 bases and J dropped 4; count of bases not matched to a gene: 7. The CDR3 consists of 16 residues. CDR3 nucleotides: TGTGCCAGCAGCGTGAGCGGGAGGGCGGGCACCGGGGAGCTGTTTTTT. Translation: CASSVSGRAGTGELFF.

This rearrangement joins TRBV28 to TRBJ2-1; 8 nucleotides align to TRBD1. Losses at the gene ends were 7 bases for V and 3 bases for J; bases not matched to a gene: 11. Per the germline V gene, CDR1 is MDHEN and CDR2 is SYDVKM. The length of the CDR3 is 16 residues. In DNA form, the CDR3 reads TGTGCCAGCACCCCGAGGATACAGGGGGTCTACAATGAGCAGTTCTTC. This encodes CASTPRIQGVYNEQFF.